Listed below are T cell receptor beta chains from one sample, sequenced in a study of cytomegalovirus exposure and HLA in healthy donors. Using immunoSEQ multiplex PCR, the repertoire was profiled, and TCRdb retains in-frame clones only, with some absent. Here the sample spans 100,000 or so clones, approximately 76% being singletons. The sample was PBMCs. Source of these receptors: a man between 25 and 39 years old in good health and CMV-seropositive. Both conserved end residues are part of each CDR3. The D gene is left open where the match is weak. Size is stated for part of the rows, as once, few or many counts, or as a class when the clone is expanded.

D	V	size	J	DNA	CDR3
TRBD2	TRBV19	-	TRBJ2-7	TGTGCCAGTACTCAGGATCTAGCGGGGGCCTACGAGCAGTACTTC	CASTQDLAGAYEQYF
TRBD2	TRBV5-1	-	TRBJ2-1	TGCGCCAGCAGCTTGGGGACTAGCGGGGGGGATGAGCAGTTCTTC	CASSLGTSGGDEQFF
TRBD1	TRBV6-6	-	TRBJ1-3	TGTGCCAGCAGAATGGGGACAGGAGGAAACACCATATATTTT	CASRMGTGGNTIYF
TRBD1	TRBV19	-	TRBJ1-5	TGTGCCAGTAGTATAGGGACAGGGTTGGATCAGCCCCAGCATTTT	CASSIGTGLDQPQHF
TRBD1	TRBV19	-	TRBJ2-7	TGTGCCAGTAGTTTTGGGACAGGGGGCGTCTACGAGCAGTACTTC	CASSFGTGGVYEQYF
TRBD1	TRBV29-1	-	TRBJ2-2	TGCAGCGTTGAAGAGCCCGAGACAGGGGATAACACCGGGGAGCTGTTTTTT	CSVEEPETGDNTGELFF
-	TRBV19	once	TRBJ1-6	TGTGCCAGTAGTATCGCAGGGCCGAATTCACCCCTCCACTTT	CASSIAGPNSPLHF
-	TRBV21-1	-	TRBJ2-7	TGTGCCAGCAGCAAAAAAGGGGACAGGGGTTACGAGCAGTACTTC	CASSKKGDRGYEQYF
TRBD2	TRBV7-9	few	TRBJ2-3	TGTGCCAGCAGCTTGGGGAAAGCGGGGGGGAGGACAGATACGCAGTATTTT	CASSLGKAGGRTDTQYF
-	TRBV30	-	TRBJ2-1	TGTGCCTGGAGTGTAATTTCCTCTCGAGATGAGCAGTTCTTC	CAWSVISSRDEQFF
-	TRBV4-1	-	TRBJ1-1	TGCGCCAGCAGCCAAGATCGGGCAGGACTGCCTCTCTCTGAAGCTTTCTTT	CASSQDRAGLPLSEAFF
-	TRBV6-1	-	TRBJ2-7	TGTGCCAGCCGATATGATAGATGGTACGAGCAGTACTTC	CASRYDRWYEQYF
TRBD2	TRBV7-8	-	TRBJ2-5	TGTGCCAGCAGCTCGGGACTAGCGGCGGAGACCCAGTACTTC	CASSSGLAAETQYF
TRBD2	TRBV6-1	-	TRBJ2-3	TGTGCCAGCAGTGATTTAGCGGGGGAGGGGACAGATACGCAGTATTTT	CASSDLAGEGTDTQYF
-	TRBV19	-	TRBJ2-1	TGTGCCAGTAGTATGGCGGGAACATACAATGAGCAGTTCTTC	CASSMAGTYNEQFF
TRBD2	TRBV27	-	TRBJ2-2	TGTGCCAGCAGTTTGCCCAATCTAGCGGGGGGCGCGGCCGGGGAGCTGTTTTTT	CASSLPNLAGGAAGELFF